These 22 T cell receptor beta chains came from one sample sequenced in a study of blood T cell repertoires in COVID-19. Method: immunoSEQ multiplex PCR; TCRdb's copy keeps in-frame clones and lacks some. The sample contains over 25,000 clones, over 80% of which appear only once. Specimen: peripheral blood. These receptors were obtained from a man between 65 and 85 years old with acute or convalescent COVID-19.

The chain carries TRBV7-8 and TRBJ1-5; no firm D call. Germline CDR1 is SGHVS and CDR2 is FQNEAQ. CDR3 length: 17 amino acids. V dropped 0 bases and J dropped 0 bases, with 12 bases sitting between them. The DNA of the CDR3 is TGTGCCAGCAGCTTAGCAGGGTCGGGGTATAGCAATCAGCCCCAGCATTTT. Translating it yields CASSLAGSGYSNQPQHF.

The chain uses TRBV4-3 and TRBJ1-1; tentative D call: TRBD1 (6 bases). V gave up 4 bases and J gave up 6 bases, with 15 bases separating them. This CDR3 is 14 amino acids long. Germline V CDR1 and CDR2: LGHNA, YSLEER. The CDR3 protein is CASSRSRTAAEAFF. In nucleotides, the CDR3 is TGCGCCAGCAGCCGATCACGGACAGCCGCTGAAGCTTTCTTT.

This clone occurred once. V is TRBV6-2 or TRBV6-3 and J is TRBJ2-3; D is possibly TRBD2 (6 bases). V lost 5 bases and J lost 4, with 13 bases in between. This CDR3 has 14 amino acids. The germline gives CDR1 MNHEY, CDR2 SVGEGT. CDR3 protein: CASSQNGGADTQYF. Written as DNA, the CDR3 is TGTGCCAGCAGTCAGAACGGGGGTGCAGATACGCAGTATTTT.

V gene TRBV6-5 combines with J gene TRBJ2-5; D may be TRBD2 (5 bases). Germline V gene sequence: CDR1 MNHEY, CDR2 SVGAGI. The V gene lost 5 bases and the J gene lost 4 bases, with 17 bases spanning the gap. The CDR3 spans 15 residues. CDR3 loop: CASSPRESAIETQYF. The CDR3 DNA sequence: TGTGCCAGCAGTCCTCGGGAAAGCGCCATAGAGACCCAGTACTTC.

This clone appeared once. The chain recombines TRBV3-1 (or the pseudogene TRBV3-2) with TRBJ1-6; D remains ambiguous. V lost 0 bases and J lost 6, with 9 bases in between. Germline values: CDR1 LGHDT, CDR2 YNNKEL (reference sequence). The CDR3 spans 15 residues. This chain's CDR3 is CASSQDGKSNSPLHF. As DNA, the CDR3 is TGTGCCAGCAGCCAAGATGGCAAGTCTAATTCACCCCTCCACTTT.

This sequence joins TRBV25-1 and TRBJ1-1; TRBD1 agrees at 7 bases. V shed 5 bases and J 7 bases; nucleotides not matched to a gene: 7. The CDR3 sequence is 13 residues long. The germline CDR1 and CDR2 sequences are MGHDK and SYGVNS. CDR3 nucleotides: TGTGCCAGCAGTAGCCTCAGGGGGAGTGAAGCTTTCTTT. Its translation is CASSSLRGSEAFF.

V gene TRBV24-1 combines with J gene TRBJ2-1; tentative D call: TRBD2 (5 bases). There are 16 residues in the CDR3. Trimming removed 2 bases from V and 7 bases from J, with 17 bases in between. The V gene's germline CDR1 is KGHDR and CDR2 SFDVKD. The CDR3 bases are TGTGCCACCAGTGATTCCCGATCGGGATCCTGGAATGAGCAGTTCTTC. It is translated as CATSDSRSGSWNEQFF.

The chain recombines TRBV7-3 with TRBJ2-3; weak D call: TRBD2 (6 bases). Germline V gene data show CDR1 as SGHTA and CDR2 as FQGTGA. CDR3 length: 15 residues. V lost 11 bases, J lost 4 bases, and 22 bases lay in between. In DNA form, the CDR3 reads TGTGCCTGCTGCTTGGGACTTGCGGGGCCAGATACGCAGTATTTT. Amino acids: CACCLGLAGPDTQYF.

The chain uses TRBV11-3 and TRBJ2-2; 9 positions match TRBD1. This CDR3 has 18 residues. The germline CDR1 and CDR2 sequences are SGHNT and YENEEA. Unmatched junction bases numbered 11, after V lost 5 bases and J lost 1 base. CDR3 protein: CASSAWSTGQGNTGELFF. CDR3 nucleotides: TGTGCCAGCAGCGCCTGGTCCACGGGACAGGGGAACACCGGGGAGCTGTTTTTT.

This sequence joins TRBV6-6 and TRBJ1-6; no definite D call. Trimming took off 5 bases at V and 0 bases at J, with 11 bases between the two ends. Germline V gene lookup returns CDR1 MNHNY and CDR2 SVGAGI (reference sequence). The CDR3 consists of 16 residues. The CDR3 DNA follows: TGTGCCAGCAGTCCCGATCCAGACTCCTATAATTCACCCCTCCACTTT. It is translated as CASSPDPDSYNSPLHF.

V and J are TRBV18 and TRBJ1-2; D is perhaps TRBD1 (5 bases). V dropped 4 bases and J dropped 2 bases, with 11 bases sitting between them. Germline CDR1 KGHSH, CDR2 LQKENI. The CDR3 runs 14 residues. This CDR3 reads CASSLGATNYGYTF. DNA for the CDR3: TGTGCCAGCTCACTAGGGGCCACAAACTATGGCTACACCTTC.

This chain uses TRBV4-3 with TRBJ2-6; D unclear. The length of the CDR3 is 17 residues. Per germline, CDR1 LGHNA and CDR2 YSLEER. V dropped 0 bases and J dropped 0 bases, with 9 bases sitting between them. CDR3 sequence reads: CASSQDLGLSGANVLTF. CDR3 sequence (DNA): TGCGCCAGCAGCCAAGATCTTGGCCTCTCTGGGGCCAACGTCCTGACTTTC.

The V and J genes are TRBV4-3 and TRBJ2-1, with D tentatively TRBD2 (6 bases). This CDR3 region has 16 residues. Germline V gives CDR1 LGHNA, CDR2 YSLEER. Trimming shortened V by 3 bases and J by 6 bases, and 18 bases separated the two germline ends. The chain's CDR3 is CASSQGGWLAGNEQFF. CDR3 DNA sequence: TGCGCCAGCAGCCAGGGGGGTTGGCTAGCTGGCAATGAGCAGTTCTTC.

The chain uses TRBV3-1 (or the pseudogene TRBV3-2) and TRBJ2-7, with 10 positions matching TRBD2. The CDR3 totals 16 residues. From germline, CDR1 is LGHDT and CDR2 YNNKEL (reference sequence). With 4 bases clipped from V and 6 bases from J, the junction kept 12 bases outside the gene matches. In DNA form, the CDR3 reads TGTGCCAGCAGCCTGCCCCGCCTAGCGGGGGAGGGCGAGCAGTACTTC. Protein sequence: CASSLPRLAGEGEQYF.

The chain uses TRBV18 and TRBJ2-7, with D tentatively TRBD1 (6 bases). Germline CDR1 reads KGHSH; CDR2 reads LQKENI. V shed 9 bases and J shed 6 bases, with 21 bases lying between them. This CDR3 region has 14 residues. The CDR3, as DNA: TGTGCCAGTCATCCGGGGCAGGGGCTGGCCGAGCAGTACTTC. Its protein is CASHPGQGLAEQYF.

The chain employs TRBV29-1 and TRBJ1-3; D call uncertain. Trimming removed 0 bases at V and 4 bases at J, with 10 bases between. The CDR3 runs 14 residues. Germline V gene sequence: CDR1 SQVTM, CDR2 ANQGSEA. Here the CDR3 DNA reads TGCAGCGTTGAAGATAAAACGGAGGGAAACACCATATATTTT. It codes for CSVEDKTEGNTIYF.

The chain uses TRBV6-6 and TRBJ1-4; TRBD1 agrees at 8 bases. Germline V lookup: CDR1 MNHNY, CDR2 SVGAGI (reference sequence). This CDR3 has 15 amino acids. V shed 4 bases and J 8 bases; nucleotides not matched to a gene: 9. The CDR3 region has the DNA TGTGCCAGCAGTTCCCAGGACAGGGCGGAGGAAAAACTGTTTTTT. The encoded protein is CASSSQDRAEEKLFF.

CDR3 DNA sequence: TGTGCCAGCAGCTTGTACGGGGATCGTCCCAATGAGCAGTTCTTC. Translating gives CASSLYGDRPNEQFF. The chain recombines TRBV5-4 with TRBJ2-1; possibly TRBD2 for D (5 bases). Deletions cut 1 base from V and 6 bases from J, with 14 bases between. The germline CDR1 and CDR2 sequences are SGHNT and YYREEE (reference sequence). This CDR3 has 15 amino acids. Full variable domain (missing parts from reference TRBV5-4 and TRBJ2-1): ETGVTQSPTHLIKTRGQQVTLRCSSQSGHNTVSWYQQALGQGPQFIFQYYREEENGRGNFPPRFSGLQFPNYSSELNVNALELDDSALYLCASSLYGDRPNEQFFGPGTRLTVL.

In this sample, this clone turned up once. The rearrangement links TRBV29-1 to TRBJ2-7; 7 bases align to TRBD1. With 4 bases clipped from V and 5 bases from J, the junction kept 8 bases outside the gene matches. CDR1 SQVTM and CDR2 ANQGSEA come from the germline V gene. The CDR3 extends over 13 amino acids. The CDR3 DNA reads TGCAGCGTTGCCCCCACAGGGGTCCACGAGCAGTACTTC. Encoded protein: CSVAPTGVHEQYF.

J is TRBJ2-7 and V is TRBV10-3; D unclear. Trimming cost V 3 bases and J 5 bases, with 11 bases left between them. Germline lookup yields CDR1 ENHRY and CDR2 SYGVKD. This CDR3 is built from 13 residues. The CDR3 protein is CAISDRSEDEQYF. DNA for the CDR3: TGTGCCATCAGTGATCGTTCAGAGGACGAGCAGTACTTC.

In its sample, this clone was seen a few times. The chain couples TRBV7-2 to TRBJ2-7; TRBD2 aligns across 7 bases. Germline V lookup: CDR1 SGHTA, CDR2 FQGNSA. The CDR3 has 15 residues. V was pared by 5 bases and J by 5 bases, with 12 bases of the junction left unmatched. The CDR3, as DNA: TGTGCCAGCAGCCCCGGGGGAGGGATTAACCACGAGCAGTACTTC. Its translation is CASSPGGGINHEQYF.

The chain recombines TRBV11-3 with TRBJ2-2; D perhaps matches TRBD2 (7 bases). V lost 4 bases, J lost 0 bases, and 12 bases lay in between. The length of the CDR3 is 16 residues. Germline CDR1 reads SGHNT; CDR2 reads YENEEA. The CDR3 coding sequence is TGTGCCAGCAGCTGGTCGGGGGGCACGAACACCGGGGAGCTGTTTTTT. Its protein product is CASSWSGGTNTGELFF. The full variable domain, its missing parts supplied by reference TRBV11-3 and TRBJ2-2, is EAGVVQSPRYKIIEKKQPVAFWCNPISGHNTLYWYLQNLGQGPELLIRYENEEAVDDSQLPKDRFSAERLKGVDSTLKIQPAELGDSAVYLCASSWSGGTNTGELFFGEGSRLTVL.